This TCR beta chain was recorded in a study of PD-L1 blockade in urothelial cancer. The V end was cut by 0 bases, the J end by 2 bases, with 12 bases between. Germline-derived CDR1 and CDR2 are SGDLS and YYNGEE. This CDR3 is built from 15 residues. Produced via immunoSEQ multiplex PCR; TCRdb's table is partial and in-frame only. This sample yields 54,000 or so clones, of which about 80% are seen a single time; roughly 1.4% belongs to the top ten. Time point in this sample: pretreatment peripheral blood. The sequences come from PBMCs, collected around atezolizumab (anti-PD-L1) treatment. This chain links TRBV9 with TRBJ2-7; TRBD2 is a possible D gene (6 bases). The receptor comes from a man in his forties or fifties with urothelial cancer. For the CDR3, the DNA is TGTGCCAGCAGCGTAGGAAGCGGGTCCCCCTACGAGCAGTACTTC. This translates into CASSVGSGSPYEQYF.